The T cell receptor (beta chain) described here comes from a study of CD8 T cells in Susac syndrome. Looking at the study overall: Sequencing included Susac syndrome patients, more than five of them with active disease and under 10 in remission.

Germline V gene data show CDR1 as MGHRA and CDR2 as YSYEKL. This CDR3 has 14 residues. V was pared by 2 bases and J by 1 base, with 8 bases between. Reverse transcription used about 0.45 to 1 ug RNA and random hexamers. An immunoSEQ multiplex PCR generated amplified TCR beta CDR3 products spanning 54 Vbeta and 13 Jbeta. TCRdb re-called the immunoSEQ multiplex PCR reads through MiXCR, storing one row per CDR3 protein. The sample includes roughly 250,000 distinct CDR3 sequences, 96% of them seen just once. Negative isolation was used for CD8+ and CD4+ T cells and FACS enrichment for TEMRA cells. This sequence was found in a human donor with Susac syndrome. The chain recombines TRBV4-1 with TRBJ1-1; weak D call: TRBD1 (5 bases). The sequencing input was CD4+ T cells from PBMCs. For the CDR3, the DNA is TGCGCCAGCAGCCAACTAGGGGCGAACACTGAAGCTTTCTTT. This translates into CASSQLGANTEAFF.